These T cell receptor beta chains were read from a single sample in a study of shared clonotypes between healthy human individuals. The protocol was immunoSEQ multiplex PCR, while the TCRdb copy is restricted to in-frame clones and leaves out a portion. The sample carries around 350,000 clones, 73% recorded once. The specimen was memory CD4+ T cells sorted from blood. Every receptor here comes from a man aged 25-45 years in good health. CDR3s include the opening cysteine and the closing phenylalanine or tryptophan. The D gene is left open where the match is weak. Expanded clones get a size class; other rows say once, few or many, or leave the size out.

CDR3 protein: CATRGGFEQYF
CDR3 DNA: TGTGCCACCCGGGGGGGGTTCGAGCAGTACTTC
D gene: TRBD2
clone size: NA
J gene: TRBJ2-7
V gene: TRBV11-2

CDR3 protein: CAISESMAGVPWEQYF
CDR3 DNA: TGTGCCATCAGTGAGTCGATGGCGGGAGTACCGTGGGAGCAGTACTTC
D gene: TRBD2
clone size: once
J gene: TRBJ2-7
V gene: TRBV10-3

CDR3 protein: CASSIDLGRDQPQHF
CDR3 DNA: TGTGCCAGTAGTATAGATCTGGGGAGAGATCAGCCCCAGCATTTT
D gene: NA
clone size: once
J gene: TRBJ1-5
V gene: TRBV19

CDR3 protein: CASSLREGRSPSGYTF
CDR3 DNA: TGTGCCAGCAGCTTACGGGAGGGTAGGTCCCCGAGTGGCTACACCTTC
D gene: NA
clone size: NA
J gene: TRBJ1-2
V gene: TRBV7-8

CDR3 protein: CASSLLGGGQPQHF
CDR3 DNA: TGTGCCAGCAGTTTACTGGGGGGCGGTCAGCCCCAGCATTTT
D gene: NA
clone size: NA
J gene: TRBJ1-5
V gene: TRBV28

CDR3 protein: CASSQEAGLPHNSPLHF
CDR3 DNA: TGTGCCAGCAGCCAAGAAGCAGGGCTCCCACATAATTCACCCCTCCACTTT
D gene: NA
clone size: NA
J gene: TRBJ1-6
V gene: TRBV4-2

CDR3 protein: CASGDGPVTYEQYF
CDR3 DNA: TGTGCCAGTGGAGACGGTCCCGTCACCTACGAGCAGTACTTC
D gene: NA
clone size: NA
J gene: TRBJ2-7
V gene: TRBV6-1

CDR3 protein: CASSPSKTGELFF
CDR3 DNA: TGTGCCAGTAGTCCCTCCAAGACCGGGGAGCTGTTTTTT
D gene: NA
clone size: NA
J gene: TRBJ2-2
V gene: TRBV19

CDR3 protein: CAISVGSRSSGNTIYF
CDR3 DNA: TGTGCCATCAGTGTGGGGTCCCGGAGCTCTGGAAACACCATATATTTT
D gene: NA
clone size: once
J gene: TRBJ1-3
V gene: TRBV10-3

CDR3 protein: CAWSGGLASLQYF
CDR3 DNA: TGTGCCTGGAGTGGGGGACTAGCGAGCTTGCAGTACTTC
D gene: TRBD2
clone size: NA
J gene: TRBJ2-7
V gene: TRBV30

CDR3 protein: CASSLEVSYEQYF
CDR3 DNA: TGCGCCAGCAGCTTGGAAGTTAGCTACGAGCAGTACTTC
D gene: NA
clone size: few
J gene: TRBJ2-7
V gene: TRBV5-1

CDR3 protein: CASSYDRGSSYEQYF
CDR3 DNA: TGTGCCAGCAGCTACGACAGGGGAAGCTCCTACGAGCAGTACTTC
D gene: TRBD1
clone size: few
J gene: TRBJ2-7
V gene: TRBV14

CDR3 protein: CASSAGQPPYEQYF
CDR3 DNA: TGTGCCAGTAGCGCGGGACAACCTCCCTACGAGCAGTACTTC
D gene: NA
clone size: NA
J gene: TRBJ2-7
V gene: TRBV19

CDR3 protein: CASSQGWTNQPQHF
CDR3 DNA: TGTGCCAGCAGCCAAGGGTGGACCAATCAGCCCCAGCATTTT
D gene: NA
clone size: NA
J gene: TRBJ1-5
V gene: TRBV14

CDR3 protein: CASSLDRVDEKLFF
CDR3 DNA: TGTGCCAGCAGCTTGGACAGGGTAGACGAAAAACTGTTTTTT
D gene: NA
clone size: NA
J gene: TRBJ1-4
V gene: TRBV5-8

CDR3 protein: CASSGTSGPLYEQYF
CDR3 DNA: TGTGCCAGCAGCGGTACTAGCGGGCCCCTCTACGAGCAGTACTTC
D gene: TRBD2
clone size: NA
J gene: TRBJ2-7
V gene: TRBV5-4

CDR3 protein: CASSVRTENTEAFF
CDR3 DNA: TGTGCCAGCAGCGTTCGGACAGAGAACACTGAAGCTTTCTTT
D gene: NA
clone size: NA
J gene: TRBJ1-1
V gene: TRBV9

CDR3 protein: CASSQDRYRGPPYGTQYF
CDR3 DNA: TGTGCCAGCAGCCAAGATCGATATAGGGGACCGCCCTATGGGACGCAGTATTTT
D gene: NA
clone size: once
J gene: TRBJ2-3
V gene: TRBV14

CDR3 protein: CASREGGGLGETQYF
CDR3 DNA: TGTGCCAGTAGAGAGGGCGGGGGACTAGGGGAGACCCAGTACTTC
D gene: TRBD2
clone size: few
J gene: TRBJ2-5
V gene: TRBV19

CDR3 protein: CASSTSGASNTEAFF
CDR3 DNA: NA
D gene: NA
clone size: few
J gene: TRBJ1-1
V gene: TRBV5-4

CDR3 protein: CASSAKRGQGSNQPQHF
CDR3 DNA: TGTGCCAGTAGTGCAAAAAGGGGTCAGGGGTCCAATCAGCCCCAGCATTTT
D gene: NA
clone size: NA
J gene: TRBJ1-5
V gene: TRBV19

CDR3 protein: CASSIRYTTDPSNYGYTF
CDR3 DNA: TGTGCCAGCAGCATCCGATACACGACAGATCCCTCTAACTATGGCTACACCTTC
D gene: NA
clone size: NA
J gene: TRBJ1-2
V gene: TRBV13

CDR3 protein: CASSQASEDTQYF
CDR3 DNA: TGCGCCAGCAGCCAAGCTAGCGAGGATACGCAGTATTTT
D gene: NA
clone size: NA
J gene: TRBJ2-3
V gene: TRBV4-3

CDR3 protein: CASSFLPPWAGELFF
CDR3 DNA: TGTGCCAGCAGTTTTCTGCCCCCCTGGGCCGGGGAGCTGTTTTTT
D gene: NA
clone size: NA
J gene: TRBJ2-2
V gene: TRBV27

CDR3 protein: CASSQTGGSADTQYF
CDR3 DNA: TGCGCCAGCAGCCAAACAGGGGGTAGTGCAGATACGCAGTATTTT
D gene: TRBD1
clone size: many
J gene: TRBJ2-3
V gene: TRBV5-1

CDR3 protein: CASSTTGVPSGANVLTF
CDR3 DNA: TGTGCCAGCAGCACAACAGGGGTGCCTTCTGGGGCCAACGTCCTGACTTTC
D gene: TRBD1
clone size: NA
J gene: TRBJ2-6
V gene: TRBV7-9

CDR3 protein: CASSGEGQGAPGANVLTF
CDR3 DNA: TGTGCCAGCAGCGGGGAAGGACAGGGGGCGCCTGGGGCCAACGTCCTGACTTTC
D gene: TRBD1
clone size: NA
J gene: TRBJ2-6
V gene: TRBV5-6

CDR3 protein: CASSGGTGGELFF
CDR3 DNA: TGTGCCAGCAGTGGGGGGACTGGCGGGGAGCTGTTTTTT
D gene: NA
clone size: few
J gene: TRBJ2-2
V gene: TRBV25-1

CDR3 protein: CASSKVGGGTDTQYF
CDR3 DNA: TGTGCCAGCAGCAAGGTGGGAGGGGGAACAGATACGCAGTATTTT
D gene: NA
clone size: NA
J gene: TRBJ2-3
V gene: TRBV5-4

CDR3 protein: CASRNTGPGLWGYTF
CDR3 DNA: TGTGCCAGCAGGAATACGGGGCCCGGGCTTTGGGGCTACACCTTC
D gene: NA
clone size: many
J gene: TRBJ1-2
V gene: TRBV28

CDR3 protein: CAISELGLAPRNTQYF
CDR3 DNA: TGTGCCATCAGTGAGCTTGGACTAGCTCCTCGTAATACGCAGTATTTT
D gene: TRBD2
clone size: NA
J gene: TRBJ2-3
V gene: TRBV10-3

CDR3 protein: CASSLFLAGGTGELFF
CDR3 DNA: TGTGCCAGCAGCTTATTTTTAGCGGGAGGCACCGGGGAGCTGTTTTTT
D gene: TRBD2
clone size: NA
J gene: TRBJ2-2
V gene: TRBV7-9

CDR3 protein: CASSLAGSQETQYF
CDR3 DNA: TGTGCCAGCAGCTTGGCGGGGTCCCAAGAGACCCAGTACTTC
D gene: NA
clone size: NA
J gene: TRBJ2-5
V gene: TRBV5-5

CDR3 protein: CASSESSGGSYEQYF
CDR3 DNA: TGTGCCAGCAGTGAGTCTAGCGGCGGATCCTACGAGCAGTACTTC
D gene: TRBD2
clone size: many
J gene: TRBJ2-7
V gene: TRBV6-1

CDR3 protein: CASSLPAGTAAMNTEAFF
CDR3 DNA: TGTGCCAGCAGTCTTCCAGCCGGGACAGCGGCTATGAACACTGAAGCTTTCTTT
D gene: TRBD1
clone size: many
J gene: TRBJ1-1
V gene: TRBV28

CDR3 protein: CASSTQRDNSGDTQYF
CDR3 DNA: TGTGCCAGTAGTACCCAACGGGACAATTCGGGAGATACGCAGTATTTT
D gene: NA
clone size: NA
J gene: TRBJ2-3
V gene: TRBV19

CDR3 protein: CASSQFSGRGYEQYF
CDR3 DNA: TGCGCCAGCAGCCAATTTAGCGGGAGGGGGTACGAGCAGTACTTC
D gene: TRBD2
clone size: NA
J gene: TRBJ2-7
V gene: TRBV4-3

CDR3 protein: CASSLGQGLAYEQYF
CDR3 DNA: TGTGCCAGCAGCTTAGGGCAAGGGTTAGCCTACGAGCAGTACTTC
D gene: NA
clone size: NA
J gene: TRBJ2-7
V gene: TRBV7-9

CDR3 protein: CASSERGASYGYTF
CDR3 DNA: TGTGCCAGCAGTGAGAGGGGGGCTAGTTATGGCTACACCTTC
D gene: NA
clone size: few
J gene: TRBJ1-2
V gene: TRBV2

CDR3 protein: CSVEGPRTGYNEQFF
CDR3 DNA: TGCAGCGTTGAAGGTCCTCGGACTGGCTACAATGAGCAGTTCTTC
D gene: NA
clone size: many
J gene: TRBJ2-1
V gene: TRBV29-1

CDR3 protein: CASSAGQGRWYEQYF
CDR3 DNA: TGTGCCAGCAGCGCCGGACAGGGAAGGTGGTACGAGCAGTACTTC
D gene: TRBD1
clone size: NA
J gene: TRBJ2-7
V gene: TRBV2

CDR3 protein: CASRWSAGNTGELFF
CDR3 DNA: TGTGCCAGCAGATGGTCGGCAGGGAACACCGGGGAGCTGTTTTTT
D gene: NA
clone size: once
J gene: TRBJ2-2
V gene: TRBV27

CDR3 protein: CASRTVSEAFF
CDR3 DNA: TGTGCCAGTAGGACAGTGTCTGAAGCTTTCTTT
D gene: NA
clone size: NA
J gene: TRBJ1-1
V gene: TRBV19

CDR3 protein: CASSPGLAGGRNEQFF
CDR3 DNA: TGTGCCAGCTCACCGGGCTTAGCGGGAGGGAGAAATGAGCAGTTCTTC
D gene: TRBD2
clone size: NA
J gene: TRBJ2-1
V gene: TRBV18

CDR3 protein: CASSLIAGEGDEQFF
CDR3 DNA: TGTGCCAGCAGCCTGATAGCGGGAGAGGGCGATGAGCAGTTCTTC
D gene: TRBD2
clone size: NA
J gene: TRBJ2-1
V gene: TRBV7-6

CDR3 protein: CASSVGDYGYTF
CDR3 DNA: TGTGCCAGCAGTGTCGGGGACTATGGCTACACCTTC
D gene: NA
clone size: NA
J gene: TRBJ1-2
V gene: TRBV6-1

CDR3 protein: CASVPGTLGTGELFF
CDR3 DNA: TGTGCCAGCGTCCCCGGGACATTGGGCACCGGGGAGCTGTTTTTT
D gene: NA
clone size: NA
J gene: TRBJ2-2
V gene: TRBV6-1

CDR3 protein: CASSEGNLYEQYF
CDR3 DNA: TGTGCCAGCAGTGAAGGGAATCTCTACGAGCAGTACTTC
D gene: NA
clone size: NA
J gene: TRBJ2-7
V gene: TRBV2

CDR3 protein: CASSDAAGSNTGELFF
CDR3 DNA: TGCGCCAGCAGTGACGCGGCGGGATCAAACACCGGGGAGCTGTTTTTT
D gene: NA
clone size: once
J gene: TRBJ2-2
V gene: TRBV10-1

CDR3 protein: CASKPSRGGRFYEQYF
CDR3 DNA: TGTGCCAGCAAACCTAGCAGGGGGGGGCGCTTTTACGAGCAGTACTTC
D gene: NA
clone size: many
J gene: TRBJ2-7
V gene: TRBV27

CDR3 protein: CASSLERAQPQHF
CDR3 DNA: TGTGCCAGCAGCTTAGAGAGGGCTCAGCCCCAGCATTTT
D gene: NA
clone size: NA
J gene: TRBJ1-5
V gene: TRBV7-2

CDR3 protein: CASSLDQGLAKNIQYF
CDR3 DNA: TGTGCCAGCAGCTTGGACCAGGGTCTAGCCAAAAACATTCAGTACTTC
D gene: NA
clone size: NA
J gene: TRBJ2-4
V gene: TRBV5-6

CDR3 protein: CASSQTVNTEAFF
CDR3 DNA: TGTGCCAGCAGCCAAACAGTGAACACTGAAGCTTTCTTT
D gene: NA
clone size: NA
J gene: TRBJ1-1
V gene: TRBV7-2